The TCR beta chain described here comes from a study of blood T cell repertoires in COVID-19. Study-wide context: Acute-phase and convalescent COVID-19 samples originated in the United States, Italy and Spain. In each case, the material was cDNA or gDNA derived from T cells, B-cell-depleted T cells, or PBMCs.

Under the authors' procedure: Researchers report that nucleated cell counts were estimated from reference gene primer amplification. Data came from immunoSEQ multiplex PCR; TCRdb stores just in-frame clones and leaves some out. V and J calls and clone size come straight from that table; D and trimming were deduced from the DNA. The sample consists of fewer than 150,000 clones, around 85% of them appearing once. V dropped 5 bases and J dropped 0 bases, with 17 bases sitting between them. Per germline, CDR1 SGHVS and CDR2 FQNEAQ. The CDR3 is made up of 17 amino acids. This chain connects TRBV7-8 to TRBJ2-1; perhaps TRBD2 as D (5 bases). Material for sequencing was peripheral blood. The sequence was collected from a man aged 65-85 years who had recovered from COVID-19. For the CDR3, the DNA is TGTGCCAGCAGCCCCCCCGGGCTGGACTCCTCCTACAATGAGCAGTTCTTC. Translating it yields CASSPPGLDSSYNEQFF.